A selection of T cell receptor beta chains follows, all from one sample in a study of shared clonotypes between healthy human individuals. Clones were read by immunoSEQ multiplex PCR, and TCRdb kept only the in-frame ones, dropping some. The sample shows roughly 2.6 million clones, roughly 92% of them seen only once. Sequenced material: naive CD4+ T cells sorted from blood. The source is a man younger than 30 in good health. Each CDR3 is given with its conserved first and last residue. A D gene is named only where the DNA matches it firmly. Expanded clones get a size class; other rows say once, few or many, or leave the size out.

clone_size	j_call	v_call	d_call	cdr3_aa	cdr3_nt
.	TRBJ2-5	TRBV7-2	.	CASSLERGETQYF	TGTGCCAGCAGCCTGGAAAGGGGAGAGACCCAGTACTTC
.	TRBJ2-7	TRBV28	TRBD2	CASSSQGLAGYEQYF	TGTGCCAGCAGCTCGCAAGGACTAGCGGGCTACGAGCAGTACTTC
.	TRBJ1-2	TRBV4-3	.	CASSQDYLVTSSGYTF	TGCGCCAGCAGCCAAGATTATTTGGTGACGTCTAGTGGCTACACCTTC
.	TRBJ1-5	TRBV2	.	CASSETTVSNQPQHF	TGTGCCAGCAGTGAAACCACAGTTAGCAATCAGCCCCAGCATTTT
.	TRBJ1-1	TRBV5-4	.	CAAGGRANTEAFF	TGTGCCGCCGGAGGGAGGGCAAACACTGAAGCTTTCTTT
.	TRBJ2-5	TRBV5-6	.	CASSFSPYFDIQETQYF	TGTGCCAGCAGCTTCAGTCCCTACTTTGACATTCAAGAGACCCAGTACTTC
.	TRBJ2-7	TRBV15	.	CATSRGGTRPDEQYF	TGTGCCACCAGCAGAGGGGGGACAAGGCCCGACGAGCAGTACTTC
.	TRBJ1-1	TRBV28	.	CASRSPLGGAFF	TGTGCCAGCAGGTCCCCCTTAGGGGGAGCTTTCTTT
.	TRBJ2-5	TRBV7-9	TRBD1	CASSPNRGRQETQYF	TGTGCCAGCAGCCCGAACAGGGGGCGGCAAGAGACCCAGTACTTC
.	TRBJ2-3	TRBV5-1	TRBD2	CASSSTSGLTDTQYF	TGCGCCAGCAGCTCGACTAGCGGCCTCACAGATACGCAGTATTTT
.	TRBJ1-4	TRBV2	TRBD1	CASRQGLGATNEKLFF	TGTGCCAGCAGACAGGGGCTTGGAGCAACTAATGAAAAACTGTTTTTT
.	TRBJ2-7	TRBV15	TRBD1	CATSRDGTGRLGYEQYF	TGTGCCACCAGCAGAGATGGGACAGGGAGGTTAGGCTACGAGCAGTACTTC
once	TRBJ2-7	TRBV5-1	TRBD2	CASSFSGSWDEQYF	TGCGCCAGCAGCTTCAGCGGGAGTTGGGACGAGCAGTACTTC
.	TRBJ2-7	TRBV27	.	CASSYPTWRCPEQYF	TGTGCCAGCAGTTACCCTACCTGGCGTTGCCCCGAGCAGTACTTC
.	TRBJ1-2	TRBV6-1	TRBD1	CASSWDSRGYTF	TGTGCCAGCAGTTGGGACAGCCGGGGCTACACCTTC
.	TRBJ1-1	TRBV30	.	CAWSVRAEAFF	TGTGCCTGGAGTGTACGGGCAGAAGCTTTCTTT
.	TRBJ2-2	TRBV15	.	CATSRVGANTGELFF	TGTGCCACCAGCAGAGTAGGGGCGAACACCGGGGAGCTGTTTTTT
.	TRBJ2-7	TRBV9	.	CASSVDWGRTYEQYF	TGTGCCAGCAGCGTAGACTGGGGTCGCACCTACGAGCAGTACTTC
.	TRBJ1-5	TRBV19	.	CASSIDRGRSNQPQHF	TGTGCCAGTAGTATAGATCGGGGACGGTCGAATCAGCCCCAGCATTTT
.	TRBJ1-6	TRBV7-6	.	CASSLVAGIGNSPLHF	TGTGCCAGCAGCTTAGTTGCGGGGATTGGTAATTCACCCCTCCACTTT
few	TRBJ1-2	TRBV5-6	.	CASSLEQGGRNTF	TGTGCCAGCAGCTTGGAACAAGGGGGACGCAACACCTTC
.	TRBJ1-2	TRBV19	.	CASSRMNYGYTF	TGTGCCAGTAGTAGAATGAACTATGGCTACACCTTC
.	TRBJ2-2	TRBV7-2	.	CASSWGPGPTGELFF	TGTGCCAGCAGCTGGGGGCCGGGACCCACCGGGGAGCTGTTTTTT
.	TRBJ2-1	TRBV5-1	TRBD2	CASSLALAGATEQFF	TGCGCCAGCAGCTTGGCACTAGCGGGGGCCACTGAGCAGTTCTTC
.	TRBJ2-1	TRBV27	.	CASSPRAGNEQFF	TGTGCCAGCAGTCCCCGGGCCGGCAATGAGCAGTTCTTC
.	TRBJ1-5	TRBV4-2	.	CASSSHEDSNQPQHF	TGTGCCAGCAGCTCGCACGAGGATAGCAATCAGCCCCAGCATTTT
.	TRBJ1-4	TRBV10-3	.	CAISSEGRGREKLFF	TGTGCCATCAGTTCCGAGGGCAGGGGACGGGAAAAACTGTTTTTT
.	TRBJ2-4	TRBV27	.	CASSLRAPLDIQYF	TGTGCCAGCAGTTTGAGGGCCCCGTTAGACATTCAGTACTTC
.	TRBJ1-1	TRBV13	.	CASSLSIGKVAFF	TGTGCCAGCAGCCTTAGTATAGGGAAGGTAGCTTTCTTT
.	TRBJ2-1	TRBV5-1	.	CASSPASPQGGEQFF	TGCGCCAGCAGCCCGGCGTCTCCCCAAGGTGGTGAGCAGTTCTTC
.	TRBJ1-6	TRBV5-6	TRBD1	CASSTGQGFSYNSPLHF	TGTGCCAGCAGCACCGGACAGGGGTTCTCCTATAATTCACCCCTCCACTTT
once	TRBJ2-6	TRBV19	TRBD1	CASRQGSSGANVLTF	TGTGCCAGTAGACAGGGGAGCTCTGGGGCCAACGTCCTGACTTTC
.	TRBJ1-2	TRBV4-1	TRBD1	CASSQPATGGLLYGYTF	TGCGCCAGCAGCCAACCAGCGACAGGGGGACTCCTCTATGGCTACACCTTC
.	TRBJ2-1	TRBV7-2	TRBD2	CASSLEGGGSYNEQFF	TGTGCCAGCAGCTTAGAAGGCGGGGGCTCCTACAATGAGCAGTTCTTC
.	TRBJ1-6	TRBV28	TRBD1	CASSPSQGYDSPLHF	TGTGCCAGCAGCCCGTCACAGGGGTACGATTCACCCCTCCACTTT
.	TRBJ1-2	TRBV5-4	.	CASSLIGQNYGYTF	TGTGCCAGCAGCCTTATTGGACAGAACTATGGCTACACCTTC
.	TRBJ1-4	TRBV14	TRBD1	CASRGTATNEKLFF	TGTGCCAGCAGGGGGACAGCAACTAATGAAAAACTGTTTTTT
.	TRBJ1-2	TRBV19	.	CASSRAGNYGYTF	TGTGCCAGTAGCCGGGCCGGTAACTATGGCTACACCTTC
.	TRBJ2-7	TRBV18	.	CASSPSRLTETYEQYF	TGTGCCAGCTCGCCCTCGAGATTAACGGAAACCTACGAGCAGTACTTC
.	TRBJ1-2	TRBV6-6	.	CASSSGAANYGYTF	TGTGCCAGCAGTTCGGGGGCAGCTAACTATGGCTACACCTTC
.	TRBJ2-7	TRBV5-6	.	CASSLVRLPYEQYF	TGTGCCAGCAGCTTGGTGCGGTTACCCTACGAGCAGTACTTC
.	TRBJ2-1	TRBV7-8	.	CASSPLSLSGTLYNEQFF	TGTGCCAGCAGCCCCCTGTCGCTGTCCGGGACATTGTACAATGAGCAGTTCTTC
.	TRBJ2-1	TRBV5-1	TRBD2	CASSLALAGGGNEQFF	TGCGCCAGCAGCTTGGCCCTAGCGGGAGGGGGGAATGAGCAGTTCTTC
.	TRBJ1-1	TRBV7-2	.	CASSRVVRNTEAFF	TGTGCCAGCAGCCGAGTTGTCAGGAACACTGAAGCTTTCTTT
.	TRBJ1-1	TRBV5-3	.	CASHEKAGTANTEAFF	TGTGCCAGTCATGAAAAGGCCGGGACGGCGAACACTGAAGCTTTCTTT
.	TRBJ1-1	TRBV6-5	.	CASSRQAAYTEAFF	TGTGCCAGCAGTCGACAGGCCGCGTACACTGAAGCTTTCTTT
.	TRBJ2-7	TRBV19	TRBD1	CATGTGNSYEQYF	TGTGCCACTGGGACAGGGAATTCCTACGAGCAGTACTTC
.	TRBJ1-2	TRBV6-6	.	CASSYMGERGYTF	TGTGCCAGCAGTTATATGGGGGAACGTGGCTACACCTTC
.	TRBJ1-1	TRBV6-5	.	CASKPQGRTEAFF	TGTGCCAGCAAACCCCAGGGTCGGACTGAAGCTTTCTTT
.	TRBJ1-1	TRBV10-3	.	CAISRRQGSETEAFF	TGTGCCATCAGCCGCAGGCAGGGAAGTGAGACTGAAGCTTTCTTT
.	TRBJ2-2	TRBV6-5	.	CASSPHGRGTGELFF	TGTGCCAGCAGTCCACACGGCCGGGGCACCGGGGAGCTGTTTTTT
.	TRBJ2-1	TRBV19	.	CASRGDVGEQFF	TGTGCCAGTAGAGGTGACGTAGGTGAGCAGTTCTTC